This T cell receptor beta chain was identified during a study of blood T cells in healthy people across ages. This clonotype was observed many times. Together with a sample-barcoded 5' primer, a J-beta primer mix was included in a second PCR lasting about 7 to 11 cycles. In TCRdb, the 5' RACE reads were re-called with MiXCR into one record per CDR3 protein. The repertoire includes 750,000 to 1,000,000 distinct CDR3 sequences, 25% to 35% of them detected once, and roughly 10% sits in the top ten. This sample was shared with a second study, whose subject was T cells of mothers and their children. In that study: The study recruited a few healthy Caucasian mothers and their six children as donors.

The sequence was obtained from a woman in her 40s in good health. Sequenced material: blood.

The CDR3 DNA reads TGCAGTACAAACAGCTATGGCTACACCTTC. Amino acid sequence: CSTNSYGYTF. The V and J genes are TRBV20-1 and TRBJ1-2; D unresolved. Germline values: CDR1 DFQATT, CDR2 SNEGSKA (reference sequence). The CDR3 has 10 amino acids. The V end was cut by 8 bases, the J end by 4 bases, with 8 bases between.